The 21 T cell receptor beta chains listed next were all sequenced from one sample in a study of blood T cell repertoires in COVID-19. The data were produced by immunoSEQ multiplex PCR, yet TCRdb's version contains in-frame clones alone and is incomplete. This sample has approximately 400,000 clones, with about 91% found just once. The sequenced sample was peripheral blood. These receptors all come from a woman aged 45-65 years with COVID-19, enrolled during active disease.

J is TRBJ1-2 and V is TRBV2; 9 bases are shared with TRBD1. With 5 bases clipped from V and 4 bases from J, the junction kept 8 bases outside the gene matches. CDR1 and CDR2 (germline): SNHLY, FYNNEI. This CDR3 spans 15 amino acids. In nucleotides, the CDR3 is TGTGCCAGCAGTTATATACAGGGGGCCGCCTATGGCTACACCTTC. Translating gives CASSYIQGAAYGYTF.

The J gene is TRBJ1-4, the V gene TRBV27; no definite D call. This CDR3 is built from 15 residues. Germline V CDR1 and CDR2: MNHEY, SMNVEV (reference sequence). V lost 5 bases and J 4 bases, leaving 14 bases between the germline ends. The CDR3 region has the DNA TGTGCCAGCAGTGACACGGGAAGTTTTAATGAAAAACTGTTTTTT. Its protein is CASSDTGSFNEKLFF.

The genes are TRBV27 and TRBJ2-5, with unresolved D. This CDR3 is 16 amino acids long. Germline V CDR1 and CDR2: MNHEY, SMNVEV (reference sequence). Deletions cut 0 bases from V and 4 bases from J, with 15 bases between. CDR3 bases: TGTGCCAGCAGTTTATCCTCCCGTTCGCGAGTAGAGACCCAGTACTTC. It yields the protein CASSLSSRSRVETQYF.

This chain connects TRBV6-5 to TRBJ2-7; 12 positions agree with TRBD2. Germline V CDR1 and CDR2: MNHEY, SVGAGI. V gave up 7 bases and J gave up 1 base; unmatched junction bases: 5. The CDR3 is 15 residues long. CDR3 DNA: TGTGCCAGCACCCCGACTAGCGGGGGATCCTACGAGCAGTACTTC. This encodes CASTPTSGGSYEQYF.

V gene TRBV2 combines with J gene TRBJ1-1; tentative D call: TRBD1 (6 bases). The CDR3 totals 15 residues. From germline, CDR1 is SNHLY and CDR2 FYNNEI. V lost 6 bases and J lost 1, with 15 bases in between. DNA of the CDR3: TGTGCCAGCAGCCAATTGAGGACAGAGAACACTGAAGCTTTCTTT. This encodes CASSQLRTENTEAFF.

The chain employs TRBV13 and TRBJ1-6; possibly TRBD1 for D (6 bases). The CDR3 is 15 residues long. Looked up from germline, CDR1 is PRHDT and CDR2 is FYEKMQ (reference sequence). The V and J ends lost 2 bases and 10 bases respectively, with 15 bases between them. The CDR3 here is CASSLRTEVGSPLHF. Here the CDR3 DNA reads TGTGCCAGCAGCTTAAGGACAGAAGTAGGGTCACCCCTCCACTTT.

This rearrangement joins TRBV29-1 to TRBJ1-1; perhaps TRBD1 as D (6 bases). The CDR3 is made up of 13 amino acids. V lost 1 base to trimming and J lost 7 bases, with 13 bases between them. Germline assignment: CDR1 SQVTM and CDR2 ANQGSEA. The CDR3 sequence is CSVEGGPLREAFF. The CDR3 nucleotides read TGCAGCGTTGAAGGGGGGCCCCTCCGTGAAGCTTTCTTT.

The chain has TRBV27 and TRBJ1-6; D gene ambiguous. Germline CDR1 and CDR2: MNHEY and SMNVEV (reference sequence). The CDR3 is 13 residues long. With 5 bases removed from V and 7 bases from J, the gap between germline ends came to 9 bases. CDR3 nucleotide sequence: TGTGCCAGCAGTAGAGGCGGAAATTCACCCCTCCACTTT. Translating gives CASSRGGNSPLHF.

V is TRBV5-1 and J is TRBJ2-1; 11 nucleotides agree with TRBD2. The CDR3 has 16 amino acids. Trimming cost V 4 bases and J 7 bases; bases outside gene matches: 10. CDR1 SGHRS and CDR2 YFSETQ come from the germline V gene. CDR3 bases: TGCGCCAGCAGCCTGAGTAGCGGGGGGGCCGCGAATGAGCAGTTCTTC. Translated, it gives CASSLSSGGAANEQFF. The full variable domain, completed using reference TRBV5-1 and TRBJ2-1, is KAGVTQTPRYLIKTRGQQVTLSCSPISGHRSVSWYQQTPGQGLQFLFEYFSETQRNKGNFPGRFSGRQFSNSRSEMNVSTLELGDSALYLCASSLSSGGAANEQFFGPGTRLTVL.

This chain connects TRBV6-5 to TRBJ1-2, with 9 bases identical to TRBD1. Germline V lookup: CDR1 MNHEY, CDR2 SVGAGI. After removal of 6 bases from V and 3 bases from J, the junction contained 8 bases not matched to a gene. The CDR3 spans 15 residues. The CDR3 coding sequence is TGTGCCAGCAGCCAACAGACAGGGGGTGACTATGGCTACACCTTC. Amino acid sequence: CASSQQTGGDYGYTF.

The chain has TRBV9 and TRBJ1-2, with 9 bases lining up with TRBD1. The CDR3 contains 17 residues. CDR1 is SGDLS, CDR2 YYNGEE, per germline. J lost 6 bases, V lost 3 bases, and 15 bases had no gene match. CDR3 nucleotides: TGTGCCAGCAGCGCGAGAATACAGGGGGCTGCACTAGATGGCTACACCTTC. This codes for CASSARIQGAALDGYTF.

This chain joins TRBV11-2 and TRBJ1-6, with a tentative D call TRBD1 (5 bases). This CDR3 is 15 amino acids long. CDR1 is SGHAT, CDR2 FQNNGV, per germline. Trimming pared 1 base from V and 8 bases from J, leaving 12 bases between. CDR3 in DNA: TGTGCCAGCAGCTTAGGGAGTAGGGGTTATTCACCCCTCCACTTT. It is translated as CASSLGSRGYSPLHF. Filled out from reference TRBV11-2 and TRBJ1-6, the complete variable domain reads EAGVAQSPRYKIIEKRQSVAFWCNPISGHATLYWYQQILGQGPKLLIQFQNNGVVDDSQLPKDRFSAERLKGVDSTLKIQPAKLEDSAVYLCASSLGSRGYSPLHFGNGTRLTVT.

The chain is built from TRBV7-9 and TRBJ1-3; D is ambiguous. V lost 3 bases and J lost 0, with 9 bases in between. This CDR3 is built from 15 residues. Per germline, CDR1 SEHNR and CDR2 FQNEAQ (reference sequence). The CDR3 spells CASSFEVDSGNTIYF. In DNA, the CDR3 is TGTGCCAGCAGCTTCGAGGTTGACTCTGGAAACACCATATATTTT.

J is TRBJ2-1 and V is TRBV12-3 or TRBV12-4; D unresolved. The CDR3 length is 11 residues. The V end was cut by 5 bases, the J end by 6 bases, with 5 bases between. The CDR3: CASSLSNEQFF. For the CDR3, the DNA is TGTGCCAGCAGTCTTAGCAATGAGCAGTTCTTC.

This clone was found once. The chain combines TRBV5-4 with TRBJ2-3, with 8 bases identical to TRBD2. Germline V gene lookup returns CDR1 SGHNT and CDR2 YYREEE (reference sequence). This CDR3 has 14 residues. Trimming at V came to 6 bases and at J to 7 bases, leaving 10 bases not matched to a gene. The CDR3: CASTPVAGRNTQYF. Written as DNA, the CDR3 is TGTGCCAGCACCCCCGTAGCGGGGAGGAATACGCAGTATTTT.

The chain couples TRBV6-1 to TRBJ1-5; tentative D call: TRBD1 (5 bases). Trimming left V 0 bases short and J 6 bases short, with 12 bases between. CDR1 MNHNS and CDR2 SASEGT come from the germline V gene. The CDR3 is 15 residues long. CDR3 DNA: TGTGCCAGCAGTGAAGCGGGGGGAGTCGGTCAGCCCCAGCATTTT. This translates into CASSEAGGVGQPQHF.

CDR3 region: CASSPSGHPNQPQHF. For the CDR3, the DNA is TGTGCCAGCAGCCCTTCCGGACACCCGAATCAGCCCCAGCATTTT. The chain couples TRBV9 to TRBJ1-5; D perhaps matches TRBD1 (5 bases). Deletions cut 4 bases from V and 4 bases from J, with 15 bases between. This CDR3 contains 15 residues. Germline assignment: CDR1 SGDLS and CDR2 YYNGEE.

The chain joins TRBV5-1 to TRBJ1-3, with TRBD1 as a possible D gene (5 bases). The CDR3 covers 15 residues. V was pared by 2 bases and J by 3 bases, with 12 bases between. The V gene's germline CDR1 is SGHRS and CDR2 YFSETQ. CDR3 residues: CASSFDSGLGNTIYF. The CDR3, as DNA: TGCGCCAGCAGCTTTGACAGCGGGCTTGGAAACACCATATATTTT.

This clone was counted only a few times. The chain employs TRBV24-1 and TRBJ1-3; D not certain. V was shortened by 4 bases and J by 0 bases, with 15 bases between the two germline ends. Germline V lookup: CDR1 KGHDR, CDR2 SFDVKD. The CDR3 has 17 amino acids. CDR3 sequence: CATSELIRLYSGNTIYF. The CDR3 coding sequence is TGTGCCACCAGTGAATTAATCAGGCTGTACTCTGGAAACACCATATATTTT.

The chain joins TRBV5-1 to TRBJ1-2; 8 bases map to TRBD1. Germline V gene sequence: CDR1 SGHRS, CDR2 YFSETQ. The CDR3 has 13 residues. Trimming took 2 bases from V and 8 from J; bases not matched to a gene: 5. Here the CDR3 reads CASSLTGGGGYTF. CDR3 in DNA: TGCGCCAGCAGCTTAACAGGGGGAGGGGGCTACACCTTC.

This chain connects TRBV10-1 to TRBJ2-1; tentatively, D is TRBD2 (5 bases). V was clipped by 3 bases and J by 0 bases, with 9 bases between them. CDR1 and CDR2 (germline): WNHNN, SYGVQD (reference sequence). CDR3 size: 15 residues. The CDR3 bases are TGCGCCAGCAGTGACGGGGTCAGCTCCTACAATGAGCAGTTCTTC. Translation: CASSDGVSSYNEQFF.